This T cell receptor (beta chain) was observed in a study of T-cell memory formation after mild COVID-19. On the study more broadly: For the most part, TCR clusters were specific to one donor.

TCRdb analysed the 5' RACE reads with MiXCR anew, one entry per CDR3 protein. The sample records roughly 35,000 distinct CDR3 sequences, around 21% being singletons. This clonotype was detected many times. Specimen: PBMCs or a T cell subset sorted from them (not recorded which). The clonotype comes from an adult who had mild COVID-19 (a few samples of this study predate the infection). Cell type and time point are not known.

In DNA form, the CDR3 reads TGTGCCAGCAGCTTCCCAGGGAGGGTCTACAATGAGCAGTTCTTC. Its translation is CASSFPGRVYNEQFF. The V and J genes are TRBV5-6 and TRBJ2-1; 7 bases agree with TRBD2. The germline CDR1 and CDR2 sequences are SGHDT and YYEEEE. The CDR3 runs to 15 residues. The trim removed 2 bases at V and 3 bases at J, leaving 5 bases unmatched.